This entry describes one T cell receptor beta chain. Germline V gene lookup returns CDR1 LGHDT and CDR2 YNNKEL (reference sequence). Unmatched junction bases numbered 5, after V lost 4 bases and J lost 4 bases. The CDR3 loop spans 16 amino acids. The sample is drawn from a study of blood T cell repertoires in COVID-19. Under the authors' procedure: From reference gene primer amplification, estimates of nucleated cell counts were derived. TCRdb's table, derived via immunoSEQ multiplex PCR, lists solely in-frame clones and lacks some. The D gene and trimming were derived from the DNA, and the V and J assignments and clone size from that table. The sample yields around 120,000 clones, around two thirds seen once.

The clonotype comes from a woman aged 70-85 years with acute or convalescent COVID-19. Specimen: peripheral blood. The chain employs TRBV3-1 (or the pseudogene TRBV3-2) and TRBJ1-6, with TRBD1 matching over 9 bases. The CDR3 DNA follows: TGTGCCAGCAGCCCACTGACAGGGGGATATAATTCACCCCTCCACTTT. Translated: CASSPLTGGYNSPLHF.